This T cell receptor beta chain was identified in a study of T cell changes during pregnancy in multiple sclerosis (dated 2019 in TCRdb). Describing the broader study: The study examined how the T cell repertoire changed over the course of pregnancy in women with multiple sclerosis.

CDR1 and CDR2, looked up from the germline V gene, are SQVTM and ANQGSEA. The CDR3 contains 15 residues, cysteine and phenylalanine counted. The read is trimmed to its CDR3 DNA, 45 bases read in frame from base 1. A distance of 16 bases separates the germline ends of V and J, which lose 3 bases and 4 bases respectively. This clone was seen a single time. Its antigen has not been determined. Nothing much larger sits one base from this clone, and base qualities are not available. Libraries came from the immunoSEQ multiplex PCR assay. The table was pulled from immuneACCESS by TCRdb, which kept in-frame rearrangements only. Such tables lose some clones; where checked, under half of the loss comes from unresolved V genes, and the rest has no known cause. The sample profile shows tens of thousands of clones; 90% to 95% of them were found once. The top ten hold 0.4% to 0.45% of the sample.

The TCR was taken from a female donor with multiple sclerosis, enrolled in a pregnancy study. The receptor chain draws on TRBV29-1 and TRBJ2-1, with a weak D call of TRBD2 (7 bases match). The sequencing used CD4+ T cells from peripheral blood mononuclear cells, collected before pregnancy. This receptor carries the CDR3 CSVEGGGVRYNEQFF. The nucleotide sequence is given as TGCAGCGTTGAGGGAGGGGGAGTTAGGTACAATGAGCAGTTCTTC.